This T cell receptor (beta chain) derives from a study of CD8 T cells in ankylosing spondylitis. Study results and caveats: As reported, disease-linked clones showed significant enrichment in matched ankylosing spondylitis synovial fluid.

As for this clonotype: Its antigen is undetermined.

TCRdb independently ran MiXCR on the 5' RACE reads; one entry per CDR3 protein. The profile shows about 250,000 distinct CDR3 sequences, around 8% of them singletons. The receptor was derived from a female donor with ankylosing spondylitis or in good health (not recorded which). The sample comprised blood, either unsorted or a sorted T cell fraction (not recorded which).

The CDR3 reads CASSSLTRTETQYF. The CDR3 coding sequence is TGTGCCAGCAGCTCCCTTACAAGAACGGAGACCCAGTACTTC. This chain joins TRBV7-9 and TRBJ2-5; D call uncertain. CDR3 size: 14 residues. Per the germline V gene, CDR1 is SEHNR and CDR2 is FQNEAQ (reference sequence). Trimming cost V 4 bases and J 5 bases, with 14 bases left between them.